This T cell receptor beta chain was captured in a study of T cell repertoires in cytomegalovirus infection. In the study overall: Evidence of both CMV infection and a matching HLA type came from public TCR beta signatures.

A few counts support this clonotype. Its antigen remains unknown. Overall study findings and caveats: Carriers of CMV plus the relevant HLA were identified by cumulative public TCR beta family frequency. Ex vivo, HLA-C-restricted CMV-specific TCR beta clonotypes prevailed over the rest of the response.

TCRdb reprocessed the reads with MiXCR, giving one entry per CDR3 protein. There are about 27,000 distinct CDR3 sequences in the sample; 19% occur only once, and approximately 80% lies in the top ten. CDR1 is MNHGY and CDR2 is SAAAGT in the germline V gene. V shed 0 bases, J shed 6 bases, and the junction held 2 bases outside the gene matches. CDR3 length equals 13 residues. Sequencing used CD8+ T cells from cultured PBMCs, obtained from culture after CMV antigen stimulation. The TCR comes from a human donor in good health (CMV status not recorded). Some clones in this sample may be carry-over from other donors' samples. The chain links TRBV6-8 to TRBJ2-7; 7 bases agree with TRBD1. In DNA, the CDR3 is TGTGCCAGCAGTTACTCCGGGACAGCCGAGCAGTACTTC. It encodes CASSYSGTAEQYF.